What follows are 15 T cell receptor beta chains derived from one specimen sequenced in a study of blood T cell repertoires in COVID-19. Data came from immunoSEQ multiplex PCR; TCRdb stores just in-frame clones and leaves some out. The sample holds approximately 220,000 clones, 70% to 90% seen once. The sequencing input was peripheral blood. These receptors were obtained from a man in his fifties who had recovered from COVID-19.

The CDR3, as DNA: TGTGCCAGTAGGATAAAGGGACAGCTGAACACTGAAGCTTTCTTT. Protein product: CASRIKGQLNTEAFF. The chain couples TRBV19 to TRBJ1-1; 7 positions agree with TRBD1. The V gene end was trimmed by 6 bases and the J gene end by 0 bases; junction bases not matched to a gene: 7. From germline, CDR1 is LNHDA and CDR2 SQIVND (reference sequence). CDR3 length equals 15 residues.

This rearrangement joins TRBV5-8 to TRBJ2-2, with D perhaps TRBD2 (6 bases). With 4 bases removed from V and 4 bases from J, the gap between germline ends came to 26 bases. Germline CDR1 and CDR2: SGHTS and YDEGEE. The CDR3 is 19 residues long. For the CDR3, the DNA is TGTGCCAGCAGCCGGATGTGGGGCGGGGCGGCCTTTACCACCGGGGAGCTGTTTTTT. Translation: CASSRMWGGAAFTTGELFF.

The chain has TRBV28 and TRBJ2-7; TRBD1 matches 9 bases. The CDR3 extends over 15 amino acids. Per germline, CDR1 MDHEN and CDR2 SYDVKM. V lost 5 bases and J lost 5; bases outside the gene matches: 10. The CDR3 here is CASSKPGQGNHEQYF. The CDR3 DNA reads TGTGCCAGCAGTAAGCCGGGACAGGGTAACCACGAGCAGTACTTC.

The J gene is TRBJ2-7, the V gene TRBV7-2; a possible D gene is TRBD1 (6 bases). CDR3 length equals 19 residues. Germline values: CDR1 SGHTA, CDR2 FQGNSA. The V and J ends lost 1 base and 0 bases respectively, with 22 bases between them. CDR3 coding DNA: TGTGCCAGCAGCTTAGTTTCGCTGAGGGGGACGCTTAGCTCCTACGAGCAGTACTTC. Residues: CASSLVSLRGTLSSYEQYF.

The chain recombines TRBV14 with TRBJ2-3, with TRBD2 matching over 10 bases. Per the germline V gene, CDR1 is SGHDN and CDR2 is FVKESK. After removal of 0 bases from V and 7 bases from J, the junction contained 10 bases not matched to a gene. The CDR3 extends over 17 amino acids. The CDR3 DNA sequence: TGTGCCAGCAGCCAAGACGTGTCTAGCGGGAGAAGGAATACGCAGTATTTT. This sequence encodes CASSQDVSSGRRNTQYF.

The chain uses TRBV18 and TRBJ2-7; D is perhaps TRBD2 (6 bases). This CDR3 is 14 amino acids long. CDR1 and CDR2 (germline): KGHSH, LQKENI. The ends were cut back, 3 bases at V and 3 bases at J, with 12 bases in the middle. The CDR3 DNA reads as TGTGCCAGCTCACCCTCCTCGGGAGACTACGAGCAGTACTTC. Its protein product is CASSPSSGDYEQYF.

The J gene is TRBJ1-1, the V gene TRBV13, with TRBD1 matching over 7 bases. This CDR3 has 14 residues. V trimming: 1 base; J trimming: 1 base; junction bases outside the gene matches: 0. CDR1 PRHDT and CDR2 FYEKMQ come from the germline V gene (reference sequence). CDR3 DNA sequence: TGTGCCAGCAGCTTAGAGGGGGCGAACACTGAAGCTTTCTTT. Its translation: CASSLEGANTEAFF.

The J gene is TRBJ2-7, the V gene TRBV28, with TRBD2 as a possible D gene (6 bases). CDR3 length equals 12 residues. Trimming left V 3 bases short and J 6 bases short, with 9 bases between. CDR1 and CDR2 from the germline V gene are MDHEN and SYDVKM. The CDR3 here is CASSLGDSEQYF. For the CDR3, the DNA is TGTGCCAGCAGTTTGGGGGACTCCGAGCAGTACTTC.

In this sample, this clone turned up a few times. Additional DNA sequences in this sample encode the identical CDR3. The J gene is TRBJ2-7, the V gene TRBV9, with TRBD2 matching 13 bases. Germline assignment: CDR1 SGDLS and CDR2 YYNGEE. This CDR3 has 16 residues. The ends lost 0 bases at V and 5 bases at J; junction bases unmatched: 5. CDR3: CASSVGLAGGGDEQYF. The CDR3, as DNA: TGTGCCAGCAGCGTAGGACTAGCGGGAGGAGGCGACGAGCAGTACTTC. Complete variable domain (other parts from reference TRBV9 and TRBJ2-7): DSGVTQTPKHLITATGQRVTLRCSPRSGDLSVYWYQQSLDQGLQFLIQYYNGEERAKGNILERFSAQQFPDLHSELNLSSLELGDSALYFCASSVGLAGGGDEQYFGPGTRLTVT.

This clone turned up a few times. The chain recombines TRBV6-4 with TRBJ1-2, with TRBD1 matching 10 bases. The germline V gene has CDR1 MRHNA and CDR2 SNTAGT. The trim removed 5 bases at V and 5 bases at J, leaving 5 bases unmatched. The length of the CDR3 is 14 residues. The CDR3 region has the DNA TGTGCCAGCAGTCCTGGACAGGGGGGATATGGCTACACCTTC. Its translation: CASSPGQGGYGYTF.

The chain is built from TRBV5-1 and TRBJ2-3; possibly TRBD2 for D (7 bases). This CDR3 region has 14 residues. Trimming stripped 7 bases from V and 2 bases from J, with 14 bases between. The germline CDR1 and CDR2 sequences are SGHRS and YFSETQ. The chain's CDR3 is CASARGTNTDTQYF. In DNA form, the CDR3 reads TGCGCCAGCGCGAGGGGGACTAACACAGATACGCAGTATTTT.

The chain has TRBV9 and TRBJ2-7; D is unresolved. This CDR3 contains 15 residues. CDR1 SGDLS and CDR2 YYNGEE come from the germline V gene. The V and J ends lost 0 bases and 2 bases respectively, with 12 bases between them. Here the CDR3 DNA reads TGTGCCAGCAGCGTAGTAATCCTCGACACCTACGAGCAGTACTTC. Amino acids: CASSVVILDTYEQYF.

The rearrangement uses TRBV5-1 and TRBJ2-1, with TRBD1 matching over 10 bases. Per germline, CDR1 SGHRS and CDR2 YFSETQ. V lost 2 bases and J lost 2; bases outside the gene matches: 10. This CDR3 contains 18 residues. The CDR3 DNA is TGCGCCAGCAGCTTAGTCGGGACAGGGGTAGGGGCCTACAATGAGCAGTTCTTC. Its protein is CASSLVGTGVGAYNEQFF.

V gene TRBV18 combines with J gene TRBJ2-5; weak D call: TRBD2 (6 bases). The V and J ends lost 4 bases and 6 bases respectively, with 12 bases between them. The length of the CDR3 is 13 residues. CDR1 KGHSH and CDR2 LQKENI come from the germline V gene. The CDR3 protein is CASSLAGGKTQYF. CDR3 coding DNA: TGTGCCAGCTCACTGGCCGGAGGGAAGACCCAGTACTTC.

This clone was detected a few times. V usage is TRBV28 and J usage is TRBJ2-1, with a tentative D call TRBD2 (5 bases). The CDR3 contains 16 residues. CDR1 and CDR2 (germline): MDHEN, SYDVKM. Trimming shortened V by 1 base and J by 5 bases, and 15 bases separated the two germline ends. The CDR3: CASSLFLASLHNEQFF. The CDR3 coding sequence is TGTGCCAGCAGTTTATTTCTTGCTAGCCTCCACAATGAGCAGTTCTTC.